This T cell receptor beta chain was identified during a study of PD-L1 blockade in urothelial cancer (dated by TCRdb to the late 2010s). General notes on the study: Every patient began therapy at some point between 2013 and 2015 and was given atezolizumab 1,200 mg intravenously every 3 weeks. About 85% of the 29 patients were identified as males with urothelial cancer of bladder origin, and a prior smoking history was reported by 18 of 29 patients. Patients had an ECOG performance status of 0 or 1 and had received between 0 and 3 prior chemotherapy regimens. Blood samples were analyzed at 3 weeks after treatment start (second dose) and at 6 weeks after treatment start. A median of around 150,000 T cells and fewer than 85,000 unique TCRs was obtained from blood samples, and a median clonality of around 0.08 was observed. An exploratory multi-omic analysis was conducted of the somatic, immune and clinical correlates of response to PD-L1 blockade with atezolizumab in urothelial cancer. Pretreatment tumor samples, along with matched peripheral blood serially collected before and after atezolizumab treatment, were subjected to TCR sequencing. Durable clinical benefit was defined as a progression-free survival longer than 6 months, and TCR features were additionally tested against progression-free survival and overall survival. In the same patients, whole exome sequencing and RNA sequencing of pretreatment tumors were performed in addition to TCR sequencing. Durable clinical benefit was achieved by nine patients and was not achieved by 20 patients. Pretreatment blood TCR-seq was available for about 28 patients, at least one posttreatment blood collection was obtained for 24 patients, and tumor TCR-seq was available for 24 patients. On the study overall, not on this receptor specifically: Improved progression-free and overall survival was associated with having pretreatment peripheral blood TCR clonality below the median. Small sample size (n ≈ 29) and many exploratory analyses mean the results are intended to be hypothesis-generating. Greater expansion of tumor-associated TCR clones in peripheral blood 3 weeks after the start of treatment was observed in patients with durable benefit (n ≈ 24, p = 0.022).

This clone was picked up one time. Its antigen target is currently unknown. No qualities accompany the bases; no much larger clone lies one base away. In the paper's terms, the time point label means: pretreatment peripheral blood. The cohort comprised 30 or so patients with locally advanced or metastatic urothelial carcinoma treated at Memorial Sloan Kettering on a trial protocol. Peripheral blood mononuclear cells were collected from each patient pretreatment and during treatment, giving between 1 and 8 total time points per patient. The Qiagen DNeasy Blood extraction kit was used to purify genomic DNA from total PBMCs and tumor samples. Collected pretreatment and during treatment, PBMCs were isolated and stored as previously described. Each PCR received spiked-in synthetic TCR analog templates so that absolute template abundance could be estimated from read counts. The immunoSEQ assay was used to amplify TCRbeta CDR3 regions from genomic DNA with bias-controlled V and J gene primers. Sequencing of rearranged TCRbeta segments was performed at approximately 20X coverage. As for how the authors treated the data: Sequencing errors were corrected by clustering, and CDR3s were annotated against IMGT so that V, D and J genes could be assigned. Only productive TCRbeta rearrangements were used in downstream analyses, excluding out-of-frame or stop-codon sequences. Clonality was computed as one minus Shannon entropy normalized by the log of the number of unique productive sequences. Clones differing between time points or between blood and tumor were identified by Fisher's exact test with Benjamini-Hochberg correction at adjusted p below 0.01. In its TCRdb copy, this immuneACCESS table keeps in-frame sequences only and misses some clones. Where compared with another copy, unresolved V genes explain less than half of these, and the others have no known cause. For V, J and clone size, that table is used; D and trimming come from the DNA. The sample table holds about 95,000 clones, of which roughly 90% were seen once. Clones ranked in the top ten supply 1.5% to 2% of the sample.

The CDR3, from cysteine to phenylalanine, totals 15 residues. The CDR3 DNA has 45 bases and is translated from base 1. The germline V gene encodes CDR1 SGHTA and CDR2 FQGNSA. The V end gives up 1 base and the J end 1 base, leaving 4 bases in the junction not matched to a gene. The source is a man in his sixties with urothelial cancer. The source material was PBMCs, sampled around atezolizumab (anti-PD-L1) treatment. The receptor chain draws on TRBV7-2 and TRBJ2-7, with 7 bases aligning to TRBD1. Here the CDR3 is given as CASSLETGQSYEQYF. The DNA reads TGTGCCAGCAGCTTAGAGACAGGGCAATCCTACGAGCAGTACTTC.